Listed here are 7 T cell receptor beta chains from one sample, sequenced in a study of blood T cell repertoires in COVID-19 (TCRdb year 2020). The method was the immunoSEQ multiplex PCR assay. TCRdb stores this immuneACCESS table with in-frame sequences only. Part of the clones is absent; in the studies checked, under half of the shortfall reflects unresolved V genes, and no reason is known for the rest. For this sample the table gives more than 130,000 clones, of which roughly 89% were detected only once. The top ten clonotypes cover roughly 4.3% of the sample. Sequenced input: peripheral blood. These TCRs come from a woman aged 35 to 49 with acute or convalescent COVID-19.

The genes are TRBV10-3 and TRBJ2-7; D is perhaps TRBD1 (5 bases). This CDR3 has 13 residues. The germline V gene encodes CDR1 ENHRY and CDR2 SYGVKD. Deletions cut 7 bases from V and 7 bases from J, with 17 bases between. CDR3 sequence (DNA): TGTGCCATCAAAGATTCAGGGCCGGAAGAGCAGTACTTC. Translated, it gives CAIKDSGPEEQYF.

The chain links TRBV5-4 to TRBJ1-2, with 10 bases lining up with TRBD1. The J segment lost 4 bases and the V segment lost 0 bases, leaving 6 bases of the junction unmatched. The CDR3 extends over 16 amino acids. Per the germline V gene, CDR1 is SGHNT and CDR2 is YYREEE (reference sequence). The CDR3 protein is CASSLAGGQGSYGYTF. The CDR3 region has the DNA TGTGCCAGCAGCTTGGCCGGGGGACAGGGGAGCTATGGCTACACCTTC.

The chain is built from TRBV7-2 and TRBJ1-2; a possible D gene is TRBD1 (5 bases). The V end lost 3 bases, the J end lost 1 base, and 15 bases lay between the germline ends. The CDR3 sequence is 16 residues long. Per the germline V gene, CDR1 is SGHTA and CDR2 is FQGNSA. CDR3 in amino acids: CASSFDRDPINYGYTF. The CDR3 nucleotides read TGTGCCAGCAGCTTCGACAGAGACCCGATTAACTATGGCTACACCTTC.

The table lists this clone with a few counts. This sequence joins TRBV6-6 and TRBJ2-1; D is perhaps TRBD2 (6 bases). Germline CDR1 is MNHNY and CDR2 is SVGAGI (reference sequence). Trimming pared 6 bases from V and 0 bases from J, leaving 15 bases between. This CDR3 spans 16 amino acids. CDR3 nucleotide sequence: TGTGCCAGCAGCCAGACTAGGCCCAGCTCCTACAATGAGCAGTTCTTC. Its translation: CASSQTRPSSYNEQFF.

J is TRBJ1-2 and V is TRBV2; D is ambiguous. V was pared by 4 bases and J by 4 bases, with 16 bases between. The CDR3 loop spans 15 amino acids. Germline CDR1 and CDR2: SNHLY and FYNNEI. In DNA form, the CDR3 reads TGTGCCAGCAGTGGCAAAAGGCACCGGGGCTATGGCTACACCTTC. Translating gives CASSGKRHRGYGYTF.

This chain connects TRBV19 to TRBJ1-6; D is perhaps TRBD1 (6 bases). The CDR3 loop spans 14 amino acids. V lost 3 bases and J lost 7, with 10 bases in between. The germline V gene encodes CDR1 LNHDA and CDR2 SQIVND (reference sequence). The CDR3: CASSMGGGNSPLHF. The CDR3, as DNA: TGTGCCAGTAGTATGGGAGGGGGGAATTCACCCCTCCACTTT.

The rearrangement uses TRBV9 and TRBJ1-1, with D hard to call. Germline lookup yields CDR1 SGDLS and CDR2 YYNGEE. This CDR3 is 13 amino acids long. The V end lost 2 bases, the J end lost 5 bases, and 10 bases lay between the germline ends. CDR3 protein: CASSVLSGTEAFF. The DNA for the CDR3 is TGTGCCAGCAGCGTCCTATCCGGGACTGAAGCTTTCTTT.